This T cell receptor (beta chain) stems from a study of shared clonotypes between healthy human individuals. Study context: The study used three CD4 naive, three CD4 memory, two CD8 naive and one CD8 memory plate per donor. Study results and limitations: Shared clonotypes across all four donors exceeded non-shared ones in generation probability. Investigators expected sequencing depth to affect clonotype sharing among donors.

Generated by immunoSEQ multiplex PCR, the TCRdb table keeps only in-frame clones and is missing some. Here the sample spans over 800,000 clones, 90% to 95% being singletons. The naive CD8 population came from CD45RO-negative cells selected for CCR7, without terminally differentiated effector memory CD45RA+ cells. Comments on this clone: Its antigen is still unknown.

The material sequenced was naive CD8+ T cells sorted from blood. This clonotype was sampled from a young man in good health.

The CDR3 sequence is CASSERRASNYGYTF. For the CDR3, the DNA is TGTGCCAGCAGTGAACGCCGGGCCTCTAACTATGGCTACACCTTC. This chain uses TRBV2 with TRBJ1-2; D is unresolved. The CDR3 extends over 15 amino acids. V lost 2 bases, J lost 0 bases, and 10 bases lay in between. The germline CDR1 and CDR2 sequences are SNHLY and FYNNEI. Full variable domain (missing parts from reference TRBV2 and TRBJ1-2): EPEVTQTPSHQVTQMGQEVILRCVPISNHLYFYWYRQILGQKVEFLVSFYNNEISEKSEIFDDQFSVERPDGSNFTLKIRSTKLEDSAMYFCASSERRASNYGYTFGSGTRLTVV.